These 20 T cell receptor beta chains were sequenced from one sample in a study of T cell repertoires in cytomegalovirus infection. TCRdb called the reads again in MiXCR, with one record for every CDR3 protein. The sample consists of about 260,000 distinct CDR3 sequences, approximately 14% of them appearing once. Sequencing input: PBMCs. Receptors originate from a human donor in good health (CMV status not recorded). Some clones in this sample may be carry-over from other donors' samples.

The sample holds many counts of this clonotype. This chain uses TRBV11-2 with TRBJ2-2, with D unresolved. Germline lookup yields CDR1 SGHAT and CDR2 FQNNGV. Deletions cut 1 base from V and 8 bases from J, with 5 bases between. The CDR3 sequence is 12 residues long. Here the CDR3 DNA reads TGTGCCAGCAGCTTAGCGCGGGGGGAGCTGTTTTTT. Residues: CASSLARGELFF.

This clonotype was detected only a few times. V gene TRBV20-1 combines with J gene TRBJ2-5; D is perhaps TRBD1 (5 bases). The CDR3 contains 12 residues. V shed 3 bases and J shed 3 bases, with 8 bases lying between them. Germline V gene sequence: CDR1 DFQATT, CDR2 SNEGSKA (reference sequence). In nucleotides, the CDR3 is TGCAGTGCTAGGGGCAGGGAAGAGACCCAGTACTTC. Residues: CSARGREETQYF.

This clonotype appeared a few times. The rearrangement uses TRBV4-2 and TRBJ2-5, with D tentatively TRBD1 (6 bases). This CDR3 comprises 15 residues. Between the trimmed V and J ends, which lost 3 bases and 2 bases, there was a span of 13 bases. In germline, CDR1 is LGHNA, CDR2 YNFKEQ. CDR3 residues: CASSQGDQGQETQYF. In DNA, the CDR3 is TGTGCCAGCAGCCAGGGTGACCAGGGGCAAGAGACCCAGTACTTC.

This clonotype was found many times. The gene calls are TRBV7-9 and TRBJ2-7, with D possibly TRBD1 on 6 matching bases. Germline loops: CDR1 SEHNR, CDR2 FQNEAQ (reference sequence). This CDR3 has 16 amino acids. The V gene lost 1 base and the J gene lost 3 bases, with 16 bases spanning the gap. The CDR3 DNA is TGTGCCAGCAGCTTAGATCATCAGGGGTTTAACTACGAGCAGTACTTC. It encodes CASSLDHQGFNYEQYF.

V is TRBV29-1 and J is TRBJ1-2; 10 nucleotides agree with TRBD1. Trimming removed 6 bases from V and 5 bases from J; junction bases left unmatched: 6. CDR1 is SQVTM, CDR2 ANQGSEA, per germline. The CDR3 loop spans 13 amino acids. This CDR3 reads CSVKGQGYYGYTF. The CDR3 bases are TGCAGCGTCAAGGGACAGGGGTATTATGGCTACACCTTC.

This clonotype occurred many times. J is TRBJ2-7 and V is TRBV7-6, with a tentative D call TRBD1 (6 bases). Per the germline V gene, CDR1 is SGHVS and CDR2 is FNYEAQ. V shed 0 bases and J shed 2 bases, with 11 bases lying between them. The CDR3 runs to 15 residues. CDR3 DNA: TGTGCCAGCAGCTTAGCGGTGGGGGCCGCCTACGAGCAGTACTTC. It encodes CASSLAVGAAYEQYF. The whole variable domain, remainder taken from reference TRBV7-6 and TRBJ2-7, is GAGVSQSPRYKVTKRGQDVALRCDPISGHVSLYWYRQALGQGPEFLTYFNYEAQQDKSGLPNDRFSAERPEGSISTLTIQRTEQRDSAMYRCASSLAVGAAYEQYFGPGTRLTVT.

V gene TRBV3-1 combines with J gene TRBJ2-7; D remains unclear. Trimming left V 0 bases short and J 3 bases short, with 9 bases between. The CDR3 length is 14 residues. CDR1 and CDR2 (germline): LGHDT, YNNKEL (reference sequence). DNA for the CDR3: TGTGCCAGCAGCCAAGAAAGCCAGTTCTACGAGCAGTACTTC. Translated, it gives CASSQESQFYEQYF.

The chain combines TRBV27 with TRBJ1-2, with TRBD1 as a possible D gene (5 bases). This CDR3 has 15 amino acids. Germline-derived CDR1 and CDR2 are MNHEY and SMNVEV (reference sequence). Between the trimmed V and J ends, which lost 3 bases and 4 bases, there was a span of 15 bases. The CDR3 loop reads CASSLAGTPAYGYTF. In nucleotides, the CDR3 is TGTGCCAGCAGTTTGGCCGGGACGCCCGCCTATGGCTACACCTTC.

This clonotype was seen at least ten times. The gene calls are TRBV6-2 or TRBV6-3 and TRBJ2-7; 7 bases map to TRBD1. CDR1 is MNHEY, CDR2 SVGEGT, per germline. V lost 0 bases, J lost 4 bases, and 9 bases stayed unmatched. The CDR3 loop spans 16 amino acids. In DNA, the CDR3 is TGTGCCAGCAGTTACTCGGCCCGGGACAGTTCGTACGAGCAGTACTTC. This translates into CASSYSARDSSYEQYF.

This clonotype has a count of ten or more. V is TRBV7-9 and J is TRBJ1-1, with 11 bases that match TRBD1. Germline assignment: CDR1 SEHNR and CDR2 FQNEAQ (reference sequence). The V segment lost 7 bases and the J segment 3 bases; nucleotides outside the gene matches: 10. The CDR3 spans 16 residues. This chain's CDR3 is CASTEVGGQGDTEAFF. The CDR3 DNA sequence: TGTGCCAGCACCGAAGTCGGGGGACAGGGGGACACTGAAGCTTTCTTT. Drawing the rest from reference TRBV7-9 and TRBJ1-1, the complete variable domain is DTGVSQNPRHKITKRGQNVTFRCDPISEHNRLYWYRQTLGQGPEFLTYFQNEAQLEKSRLLSDRFSAERPKGSFSTLEIQRTEQGDSAMYLCASTEVGGQGDTEAFFGQGTRLTVV.

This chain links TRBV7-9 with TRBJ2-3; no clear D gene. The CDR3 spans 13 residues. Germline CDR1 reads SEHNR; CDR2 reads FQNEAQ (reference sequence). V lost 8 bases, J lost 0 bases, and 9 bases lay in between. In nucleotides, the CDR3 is TGTGCCAGCGGACCTATTAGCACAGATACGCAGTATTTT. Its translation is CASGPISTDTQYF.

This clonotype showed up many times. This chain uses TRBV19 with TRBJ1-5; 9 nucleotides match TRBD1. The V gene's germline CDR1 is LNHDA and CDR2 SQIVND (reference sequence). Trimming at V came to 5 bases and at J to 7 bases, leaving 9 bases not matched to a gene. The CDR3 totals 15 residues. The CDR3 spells CASSPTGQGIQPQHF. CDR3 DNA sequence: TGTGCCAGTAGTCCGACTGGACAGGGGATCCAGCCCCAGCATTTT. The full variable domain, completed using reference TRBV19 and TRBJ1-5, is DGGITQSPKYLFRKEGQNVTLSCEQNLNHDAMYWYRQDPGQGLRLIYYSQIVNDFQKGDIAEGYSVSREKKESFPLTVTSAQKNPTAFYLCASSPTGQGIQPQHFGDGTRLSIL.

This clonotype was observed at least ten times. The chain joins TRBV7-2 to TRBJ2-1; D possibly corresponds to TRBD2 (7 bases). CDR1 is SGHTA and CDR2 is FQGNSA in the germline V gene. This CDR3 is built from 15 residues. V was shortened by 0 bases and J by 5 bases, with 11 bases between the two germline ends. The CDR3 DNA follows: TGTGCCAGCAGCTTAGCGGGGGGGCCGAACAATGAGCAGTTCTTC. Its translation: CASSLAGGPNNEQFF.

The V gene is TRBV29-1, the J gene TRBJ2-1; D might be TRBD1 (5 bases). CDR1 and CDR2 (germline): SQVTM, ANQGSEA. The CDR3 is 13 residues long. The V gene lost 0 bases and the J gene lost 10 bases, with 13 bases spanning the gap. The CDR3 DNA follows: TGCAGCGTTGAAGATCGGGTAGGGGTGGAGCAGTTCTTC. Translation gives CSVEDRVGVEQFF.

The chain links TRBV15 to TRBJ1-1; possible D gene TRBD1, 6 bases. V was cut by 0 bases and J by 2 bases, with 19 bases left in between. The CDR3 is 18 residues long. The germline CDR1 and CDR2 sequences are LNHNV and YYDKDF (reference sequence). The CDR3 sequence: CATSRERTTGTLNTEAFF. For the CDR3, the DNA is TGTGCCACCAGCAGAGAGAGGACTACCGGGACACTAAACACTGAAGCTTTCTTT.

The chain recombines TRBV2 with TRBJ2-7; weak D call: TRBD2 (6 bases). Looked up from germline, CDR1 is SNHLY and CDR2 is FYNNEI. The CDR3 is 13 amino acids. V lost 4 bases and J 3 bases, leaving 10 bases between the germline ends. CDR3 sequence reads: CASSALGGYEQYF. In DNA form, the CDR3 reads TGTGCCAGCAGTGCACTGGGGGGCTACGAGCAGTACTTC.

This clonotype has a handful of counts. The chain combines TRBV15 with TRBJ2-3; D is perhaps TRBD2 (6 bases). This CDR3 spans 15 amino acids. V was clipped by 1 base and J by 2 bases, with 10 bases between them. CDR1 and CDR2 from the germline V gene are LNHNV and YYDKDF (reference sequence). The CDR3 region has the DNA TGTGCCACCAGCAGAGCCCGCGGGACCACAGATACGCAGTATTTT. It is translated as CATSRARGTTDTQYF.

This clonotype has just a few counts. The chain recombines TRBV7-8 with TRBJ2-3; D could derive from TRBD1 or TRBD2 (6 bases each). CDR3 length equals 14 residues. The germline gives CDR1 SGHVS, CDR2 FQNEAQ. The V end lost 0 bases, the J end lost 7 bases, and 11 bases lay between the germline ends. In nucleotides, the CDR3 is TGTGCCAGCAGCTTAGCCCGGGGGCGAAATACGCAGTATTTT. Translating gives CASSLARGRNTQYF.

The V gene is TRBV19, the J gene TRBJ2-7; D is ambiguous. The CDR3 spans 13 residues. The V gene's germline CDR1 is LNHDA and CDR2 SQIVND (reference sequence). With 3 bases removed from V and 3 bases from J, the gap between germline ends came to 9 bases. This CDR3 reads CASSIGARYEQYF. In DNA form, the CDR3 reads TGTGCCAGTAGTATTGGTGCACGCTACGAGCAGTACTTC.

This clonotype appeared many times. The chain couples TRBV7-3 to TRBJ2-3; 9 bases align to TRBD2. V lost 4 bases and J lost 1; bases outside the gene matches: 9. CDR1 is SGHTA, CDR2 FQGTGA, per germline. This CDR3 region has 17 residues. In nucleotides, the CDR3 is TGTGCCAGCAGCTCTTCCCGCGGGGGGGCCCGCACAGATACGCAGTATTTT. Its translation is CASSSSRGGARTDTQYF. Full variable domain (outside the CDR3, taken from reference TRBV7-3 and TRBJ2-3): GAGVSQTPSNKVTEKGKYVELRCDPISGHTALYWYRQSLGQGPEFLIYFQGTGAADDSGLPNDRFFAVRPEGSVSTLKIQRTERGDSAVYLCASSSSRGGARTDTQYFGPGTRLTVL.